These 6 T cell receptor beta chains share one sample of origin, sequenced in a study of radiation and T cells in renal cell carcinoma. Treatment indicated: treatment-naive control, cytoreductive nephrectomy. Clones were read by immunoSEQ multiplex PCR, and TCRdb kept only the in-frame ones, dropping some. The profile shows approximately 16,000 clones, about 58% of them singletons. Sequenced material: tumor tissue, taken from a patient whose treatment was nephrectomy without radiotherapy. Receptors were obtained from a man aged 40-55 years with renal cell carcinoma.

The CDR3 DNA sequence: TGCGCCAGCAGCTTGGAAGGCAGGGGAACCCACAATGAGCAGTTCTTC. It codes for CASSLEGRGTHNEQFF. The chain couples TRBV5-1 to TRBJ2-1; possibly TRBD1 for D (6 bases). Per germline, CDR1 SGHRS and CDR2 YFSETQ. The CDR3 has 16 residues. Deletions cut 0 bases from V and 5 bases from J, with 15 bases between.

The chain uses TRBV19 and TRBJ1-1; D gene uncertain. The CDR3 covers 16 residues. The V gene lost 7 bases and the J gene lost 4 bases, with 22 bases spanning the gap. Germline values: CDR1 LNHDA, CDR2 SQIVND (reference sequence). In DNA form, the CDR3 reads TGTGCCAGTACTTCGATGGGAGGGTCTCTTTCCACTGAAGCTTTCTTT. Residues: CASTSMGGSLSTEAFF.

The CDR3 DNA reads TGTGCCAGCATGGGCAGGGTTAATGAAAAACTGTTTTTT. Protein sequence: CASMGRVNEKLFF. This rearrangement joins TRBV25-1 to TRBJ1-4, with a tentative D call TRBD1 (5 bases). V was cut by 7 bases and J by 4 bases, with 10 bases left in between. The CDR3 loop spans 13 amino acids. CDR1 and CDR2 from the germline V gene are MGHDK and SYGVNS.

The DNA for the CDR3 is TGCAGCGTTGGAAAGGACAGGTCGGTATACAATGAGCAGTTCTTC. Translation gives CSVGKDRSVYNEQFF. This chain connects TRBV29-1 to TRBJ2-1; the match to TRBD1 covers 7 bases. CDR3 length: 15 residues. V was pared by 4 bases and J by 4 bases, with 10 bases of the junction left unmatched. Germline CDR1 reads SQVTM; CDR2 reads ANQGSEA.

This chain uses TRBV28 with TRBJ1-1; D unresolved. CDR3 length equals 15 residues. CDR1 is MDHEN, CDR2 SYDVKM, per germline. Trimming stripped 6 bases from V and 1 base from J, with 15 bases between. The CDR3 DNA reads TGTGCCAGCAGGGGCCCCGGCAGCAGGAACACTGAAGCTTTCTTT. It encodes CASRGPGSRNTEAFF.

The chain joins TRBV6-5 to TRBJ2-1; D possibly corresponds to TRBD2 (6 bases). The CDR3 is 15 residues long. Trimming cost V 2 bases and J 6 bases, with 14 bases left between them. Per germline, CDR1 MNHEY and CDR2 SVGAGI. The CDR3, as DNA: TGTGCCAGCAGTTACCCGACTAGTTCAGCCAATGAGCAGTTCTTC. Encoded protein: CASSYPTSSANEQFF.